One sample yielded the 18 T cell receptor beta chains listed below, sequenced in a study of CD8 T cells in ankylosing spondylitis. TCRdb itself ran the 5' RACE reads through MiXCR, one entry per CDR3 protein. The sample has more than 500,000 distinct CDR3 sequences; under 5.5% are singletons. Points from the study as a whole: Ankylosing spondylitis blood appeared to carry a characteristic TCR beta motif of roughly eight highly homologous variants.

These receptors' targets are unknown. The sequencing sample was made of blood, either unsorted or a sorted T cell fraction (not recorded which). The receptors stem from a male donor with ankylosing spondylitis.

This clonotype occurred many times. The V call is TRBV20-1, the J call TRBJ1-5; D not resolved. V was shortened by 3 bases and J by 0 bases, with 9 bases between the two germline ends. Germline V lookup: CDR1 DFQATT, CDR2 SNEGSKA (reference sequence). This CDR3 has 14 residues. The DNA for the CDR3 is TGCAGTGCTAGGGCCGCTAATAGCAATCAGCCCCAGCATTTT. This sequence encodes CSARAANSNQPQHF.

This clonotype was detected many times. The chain joins TRBV27 to TRBJ2-5, with a weak D call TRBD2 (6 bases). This CDR3 spans 14 amino acids. The ends were cut back, 1 base at V and 1 base at J, with 7 bases in the middle. The V gene's germline CDR1 is MNHEY and CDR2 SMNVEV (reference sequence). The CDR3 loop reads CASSLFGGQETQYF. The CDR3 coding sequence is TGTGCCAGCAGTTTATTCGGGGGCCAAGAGACCCAGTACTTC.

This clonotype has more than one count but fewer than ten. The V and J genes are TRBV6-1 and TRBJ1-6, with D possibly matching TRBD1 (6 bases). V was clipped by 2 bases and J by 9 bases, with 14 bases between them. Germline V gene data show CDR1 as MNHNS and CDR2 as SASEGT. The CDR3 consists of 15 residues. The CDR3 sequence: CASSESWGQRSPLHF. The CDR3 DNA sequence: TGTGCCAGCAGTGAATCCTGGGGGCAGCGTTCACCCCTCCACTTT.

This clonotype was detected many times. CDR3 amino acids: CASSQTSGITDTQYF. The CDR3 nucleotides read TGCGCCAGCAGCCAAACTAGCGGGATCACAGATACGCAGTATTTT. The chain uses TRBV4-3 and TRBJ2-3, with 10 bases identical to TRBD2. Germline V gives CDR1 LGHNA, CDR2 YSLEER. The CDR3 totals 15 residues. After removal of 2 bases from V and 2 bases from J, the junction contained 1 base not matched to a gene.

V and J are TRBV5-6 and TRBJ2-1, with 13 bases aligning to TRBD2. CDR1 is SGHDT and CDR2 is YYEEEE in the germline V gene. Losses at the gene ends were 3 bases for V and 10 bases for J; bases not matched to a gene: 7. This CDR3 is built from 15 residues. The CDR3 spells CASSSILAGGLEQFF. CDR3 bases: TGTGCCAGCAGCTCGATACTAGCGGGAGGGCTAGAGCAGTTCTTC.

A remark on this clonotype: A much more abundant neighbour one base away suggests this may be a read error. V and J are TRBV20-1 and TRBJ2-1; D is possibly TRBD1 (6 bases). This CDR3 has 14 amino acids. V was trimmed by 3 bases and J by 4 bases, leaving 13 bases between them. Germline lookup yields CDR1 DFQATT and CDR2 SNEGSKA (reference sequence). The CDR3 here is CSASEATGYNEQFF. CDR3 sequence (DNA): TGCAGTGCTAGCGAGGCTACAGGGTACAATGAGCAGTTCTTC.

This clonotype was picked up many times. CDR3 bases: TGTGCCAGCAGCCCCAATCCGGCTCTTGGCTACACCTTC. Its protein is CASSPNPALGYTF. The chain uses TRBV12-3 or TRBV12-4 and TRBJ1-2; D gene ambiguous. Trimming took off 6 bases at V and 7 bases at J, with 15 bases between the two ends. The CDR3 sequence is 13 residues long.

In its sample, this clonotype was seen many times. The chain joins TRBV27 to TRBJ2-7, with D possibly TRBD1 on 6 matching bases. V shed 1 base and J shed 6 bases, with 13 bases lying between them. CDR1 is MNHEY, CDR2 SMNVEV, per germline (reference sequence). The CDR3 contains 14 residues. CDR3 nucleotide sequence: TGTGCCAGCAGTTTATTTGTGGACAGCTCCGAGCAGTACTTC. Encoded protein: CASSLFVDSSEQYF.

In its sample, this clonotype was seen many times. This chain uses TRBV20-1 with TRBJ2-7; 8 bases agree with TRBD2. CDR3 size: 14 residues. The ends lost 1 base at V and 6 bases at J; junction bases unmatched: 8. CDR1 and CDR2 (germline): DFQATT, SNEGSKA (reference sequence). The DNA of the CDR3 is TGCAGTGCTAGAGCGGTACAGCGGGAGTTCGAGCAGTACTTC. Encoded protein: CSARAVQREFEQYF.

This clonotype was observed a handful of times. The rearrangement joins TRBV6-5 to TRBJ2-3; 8 bases are shared with TRBD1. The V and J ends lost 3 bases and 5 bases, in that order; junction bases with no gene match: 4. CDR1 MNHEY and CDR2 SVGAGI come from the germline V gene. The CDR3 loop spans 14 amino acids. CDR3 nucleotides: TGTGCCAGCAGTTATTCCACAGGGGGAGATACGCAGTATTTT. Residues: CASSYSTGGDTQYF.

Ten or more counts support this clonotype. V is TRBV10-1 and J is TRBJ1-6; no clear D gene. Trimming cost V 6 bases and J 5 bases, with 11 bases left between them. Germline CDR1 and CDR2: WNHNN and SYGVQD (reference sequence). The CDR3 extends over 14 amino acids. CDR3 sequence reads: CASSSRRDNSPLHF. Written as DNA, the CDR3 is TGCGCCAGCAGCTCCCGACGGGATAATTCACCCCTCCACTTT.

This clonotype came up many times. The V gene is TRBV4-3, the J gene TRBJ2-3, with unresolved D. CDR3 length: 16 amino acids. Germline assignment: CDR1 LGHNA and CDR2 YSLEER. With 0 bases removed from V and 0 bases from J, the gap between germline ends came to 10 bases. The CDR3 is CASSQEVFPSTDTQYF. The CDR3 nucleotides read TGCGCCAGCAGCCAAGAAGTCTTCCCTAGCACAGATACGCAGTATTTT.

This clonotype has at least ten counts. The CDR3 DNA reads as TGCAGTGTTAACCGGGACAGGGGCTACAATGAGCAGTTCTTC. Translated: CSVNRDRGYNEQFF. The chain couples TRBV20-1 to TRBJ2-1; the match to TRBD1 covers 10 bases. The CDR3 contains 14 residues. V was pared by 7 bases and J by 3 bases, with 6 bases of the junction left unmatched. Germline V CDR1 and CDR2: DFQATT, SNEGSKA (reference sequence).

This clonotype was observed many times. The rearrangement joins TRBV6-1 to TRBJ2-7, with D possibly being TRBD1 (6 bases). Germline lookup yields CDR1 MNHNS and CDR2 SASEGT. V lost 6 bases, J lost 3 bases, and 12 bases lay in between. This CDR3 contains 13 residues. CDR3 DNA: TGTGCCAGCAGACGGACAGAAAACTACGAGCAGTACTTC. Its translation is CASRRTENYEQYF.

In this sample, this clonotype turned up many times. The chain links TRBV11-1 to TRBJ2-7; 10 bases are a match to TRBD1. Germline assignment: CDR1 SGHAT and CDR2 FQDESV (reference sequence). V was pared by 7 bases and J by 2 bases, with 20 bases of the junction left unmatched. The CDR3 spans 19 residues. The CDR3 DNA reads TGTGCCAGCACCGAGGGGTGGGACAGGGGTTCAGCGGATCCCTACGAGCAGTACTTC. Its protein product is CASTEGWDRGSADPYEQYF.

This clonotype was counted at least ten times. The chain combines TRBV10-3 with TRBJ2-5; a possible D gene is TRBD1 (6 bases). CDR1 is ENHRY and CDR2 is SYGVKD in the germline V gene. V lost 6 bases, J lost 5 bases, and 16 bases lay in between. CDR3 length: 14 amino acids. The CDR3 loop is CAIRRQGLGETQYF. CDR3 DNA sequence: TGTGCCATCAGGCGCCAGGGGCTCGGGGAGACCCAGTACTTC.

This clonotype was counted ten times or more. J is TRBJ2-3 and V is TRBV20-1; 10 positions match TRBD2. This CDR3 has 17 residues. Germline V CDR1 and CDR2: DFQATT, SNEGSKA (reference sequence). V shed 0 bases and J 2 bases; nucleotides not matched to a gene: 8. The CDR3 bases are TGCAGTGCTAGAGAAGCGGGAGGGTTGGCCTACACAGATACGCAGTATTTT. Its protein product is CSAREAGGLAYTDTQYF.

In its sample, this clonotype was seen many times. This CDR3 is CASSLRGRTYEQYF. CDR3 DNA sequence: TGTGCCAGCAGCCTACGAGGGAGAACCTACGAGCAGTACTTC. The gene calls are TRBV7-9 and TRBJ2-7, with D possibly matching TRBD2 (5 bases). The CDR3 spans 14 residues. Germline V gene sequence: CDR1 SEHNR, CDR2 FQNEAQ (reference sequence). V lost 5 bases and J 2 bases, leaving 13 bases between the germline ends.